The 21 T cell receptor beta chains below all came from one sample that was sequenced in a study of blood T cell repertoires in COVID-19. Clones were read by immunoSEQ multiplex PCR, and TCRdb kept only the in-frame ones, dropping some. The sample has about 46,000 clones; over 75% are singletons. Sequenced sample: peripheral blood. All receptors come from a man aged 45-65 years with acute or convalescent COVID-19.

The chain carries TRBV28 and TRBJ1-6; D gene unclear. The V gene lost 6 bases and the J gene lost 9 bases, with 9 bases spanning the gap. Germline V gene data show CDR1 as MDHEN and CDR2 as SYDVKM. This CDR3 contains 12 residues. CDR3 nucleotide sequence: TGTGCCAGCAGGAAAGAGGGTTCACCCCTCCACTTT. Translation: CASRKEGSPLHF.

J is TRBJ1-2 and V is TRBV2; D perhaps matches TRBD1 (5 bases). Trimming removed 3 bases at V and 13 bases at J, with 18 bases between. CDR1 is SNHLY and CDR2 is FYNNEI in the germline V gene. This CDR3 has 13 residues. CDR3 coding DNA: TGTGCCAGCAGTGACTCGCAGTCAGGGTCTTTCACCTTC. Protein product: CASSDSQSGSFTF.

This clone was seen only a few times. This chain uses TRBV24-1 with TRBJ2-2; TRBD1 matches 11 bases. V shed 1 base, J shed 6 bases, and the junction held 6 bases outside the gene matches. The CDR3 is 17 amino acids. The germline gives CDR1 KGHDR, CDR2 SFDVKD. The CDR3, as DNA: TGTGCCACCAGTGATTTAACCCCGGGACAGGGGGCCGGGGAGCTGTTTTTT. Protein sequence: CATSDLTPGQGAGELFF.

This chain links TRBV9 with TRBJ1-5; D gene unclear. Germline V gives CDR1 SGDLS, CDR2 YYNGEE. Trimming cost V 3 bases and J 4 bases, with 11 bases left between them. The CDR3 loop spans 14 amino acids. CDR3 loop: CASSAASGNQPQHF. DNA of the CDR3: TGTGCCAGCAGCGCGGCCTCGGGGAATCAGCCCCAGCATTTT. Complete variable domain (other parts from reference TRBV9 and TRBJ1-5): DSGVTQTPKHLITATGQRVTLRCSPRSGDLSVYWYQQSLDQGLQFLIQYYNGEERAKGNILERFSAQQFPDLHSELNLSSLELGDSALYFCASSAASGNQPQHFGDGTRLSIL.

Here the CDR3 reads CASSPSPFSGANVLTF. Here the CDR3 DNA reads TGTGCCAGCAGCCCTAGCCCGTTCTCTGGGGCCAACGTCCTGACTTTC. The chain is built from TRBV9 and TRBJ2-6; TRBD2 might be the D (5 bases). This CDR3 comprises 16 residues. V lost 4 bases and J lost 0, with 11 bases in between. In germline, CDR1 is SGDLS, CDR2 YYNGEE.

This clone was seen just once. This chain connects TRBV5-4 to TRBJ2-7; 9 bases line up with TRBD2. This CDR3 is built from 15 residues. Trimming at V came to 2 bases and at J to 7 bases, leaving 10 bases not matched to a gene. The V gene's germline CDR1 is SGHNT and CDR2 YYREEE (reference sequence). This CDR3 reads CASSLSGLATKEQYF. In nucleotides, the CDR3 is TGTGCCAGCAGCTTATCCGGACTAGCGACTAAGGAGCAGTACTTC.

In its sample, this clone was seen once. The chain recombines TRBV7-6 with TRBJ2-2; 9 positions agree with TRBD2. Germline V gene sequence: CDR1 SGHVS, CDR2 FNYEAQ. Trimming at V came to 5 bases and at J to 1 base, leaving 5 bases not matched to a gene. CDR3 length: 16 amino acids. CDR3 in amino acids: CASSPGLAQNTGELFF. For the CDR3, the DNA is TGTGCCAGCAGCCCGGGACTAGCACAGAACACCGGGGAGCTGTTTTTT. The entire variable domain, with the rest obtained from reference TRBV7-6 and TRBJ2-2, is as follows: GAGVSQSPRYKVTKRGQDVALRCDPISGHVSLYWYRQALGQGPEFLTYFNYEAQQDKSGLPNDRFSAERPEGSISTLTIQRTEQRDSAMYRCASSPGLAQNTGELFFGEGSRLTVL.

The chain is built from TRBV7-9 and TRBJ2-1, with 10 bases fitting TRBD2. The trim removed 2 bases at V and 9 bases at J, leaving 10 bases unmatched. This CDR3 is 16 amino acids long. Germline V gene sequence: CDR1 SEHNR, CDR2 FQNEAQ (reference sequence). DNA for the CDR3: TGTGCCAGCAGCTTAACTAGCGGGATCCTAGAGGTTGAGCAGTTCTTC. Encoded protein: CASSLTSGILEVEQFF.

CDR3 loop: CASSQERFSGNTIYF. The CDR3 DNA reads TGCGCCAGCAGCCAAGAACGGTTCTCTGGAAACACCATATATTTT. The genes are TRBV4-1 and TRBJ1-3; the D is unclear. Trimming took 0 bases from V and 0 from J, leaving 6 bases between them. The germline V gene has CDR1 MGHRA and CDR2 YSYEKL. The CDR3 loop spans 15 amino acids.

The chain is built from TRBV2 and TRBJ2-6, with D possibly being TRBD1 (6 bases). Germline assignment: CDR1 SNHLY and CDR2 FYNNEI. This CDR3 contains 16 residues. V lost 6 bases and J 2 bases, leaving 14 bases between the germline ends. In DNA, the CDR3 is TGTGCCAGCAGCGAGAACAGGGATCCTGGGGCCAACGTCCTGACTTTC. It encodes CASSENRDPGANVLTF. Based on the CDR3 plus reference TRBV2 and TRBJ2-6, the full variable domain is EPEVTQTPSHQVTQMGQEVILRCVPISNHLYFYWYRQILGQKVEFLVSFYNNEISEKSEIFDDQFSVERPDGSNFTLKIRSTKLEDSAMYFCASSENRDPGANVLTFGAGSRLTVL.

The V and J genes are TRBV7-9 and TRBJ1-2; no definite D call. This CDR3 has 12 residues. Per the germline V gene, CDR1 is SEHNR and CDR2 is FQNEAQ (reference sequence). V lost 5 bases to trimming and J lost 6 bases, with 10 bases between them. CDR3 in amino acids: CASSLSGNGYTF. CDR3 nucleotide sequence: TGTGCCAGCAGCCTATCGGGGAATGGCTACACCTTC. Full variable domain (missing parts from reference TRBV7-9 and TRBJ1-2): DTGVSQNPRHKITKRGQNVTFRCDPISEHNRLYWYRQTLGQGPEFLTYFQNEAQLEKSRLLSDRFSAERPKGSFSTLEIQRTEQGDSAMYLCASSLSGNGYTFGSGTRLTVV.

The sample holds one count of this clone. V usage is TRBV9 and J usage is TRBJ2-3, with TRBD2 identical over 12 bases. Trimming at V came to 0 bases and at J to 1 base, leaving 9 bases not matched to a gene. The CDR3 has 19 residues. The germline V gene has CDR1 SGDLS and CDR2 YYNGEE. CDR3 region: CASSVVDRLAGVGTDTQYF. Written as DNA, the CDR3 is TGTGCCAGCAGCGTAGTGGACCGACTAGCGGGGGTAGGCACAGATACGCAGTATTTT.

The chain links TRBV5-1 to TRBJ1-1, with D uncertain. V lost 3 bases to trimming and J lost 4 bases, with 16 bases between them. The CDR3 contains 15 residues. Germline CDR1 and CDR2: SGHRS and YFSETQ. CDR3 amino acids: CASSSELAVGTEAFF. The CDR3 bases are TGCGCCAGCAGCTCGGAGCTAGCGGTCGGCACTGAAGCTTTCTTT.

J is TRBJ1-2 and V is TRBV2, with 11 bases lining up with TRBD1. J gave up 7 bases and V 6 bases, and 7 bases lay outside the gene matches. The germline gives CDR1 SNHLY, CDR2 FYNNEI. This CDR3 comprises 14 residues. CDR3 sequence reads: CASRVGTGGGGYTF. In nucleotides, the CDR3 is TGTGCCAGCAGGGTCGGGACAGGGGGAGGTGGCTACACCTTC.

A single count supports this clone. The J gene is TRBJ2-1, the V gene TRBV6-5, with D uncertain. The CDR3 has 14 amino acids. V was cut by 9 bases and J by 1 base, with 13 bases left in between. CDR1 and CDR2 from the germline V gene are MNHEY and SVGAGI. CDR3 loop: CASRYARSYNEQFF. DNA of the CDR3: TGTGCCAGTCGATATGCGCGGTCCTACAATGAGCAGTTCTTC.

This chain connects TRBV20-1 to TRBJ2-1; D is undetermined. Trimming removed 3 bases at V and 9 bases at J, with 9 bases between. The CDR3 sequence is 11 residues long. Germline V lookup: CDR1 DFQATT, CDR2 SNEGSKA (reference sequence). In DNA, the CDR3 is TGCAGTGCTAGTTGGCAGGTTGAGCAGTTCTTC. Residues: CSASWQVEQFF.

The gene calls are TRBV10-3 and TRBJ1-6, with a tentative D call TRBD1 (5 bases). The CDR3 is 16 amino acids. The V gene lost 0 bases and the J gene lost 5 bases, with 11 bases spanning the gap. Germline assignment: CDR1 ENHRY and CDR2 SYGVKD. The CDR3 DNA is TGTGCCATCAGTGAGTCGACCTCAGGGAATAATTCACCCCTCCACTTT. Translating it yields CAISESTSGNNSPLHF.

V gene TRBV12-3 or TRBV12-4 combines with J gene TRBJ2-2, with D unresolved. The CDR3 extends over 12 amino acids. The V gene lost 10 bases and the J gene lost 1 base, with 7 bases spanning the gap. The CDR3 coding sequence is TGTGCCAACCCTAAGAACACCGGGGAGCTGTTTTTT. It codes for CANPKNTGELFF.

This sequence joins TRBV5-1 and TRBJ2-6, with 8 nucleotides matching TRBD1. Germline assignment: CDR1 SGHRS and CDR2 YFSETQ. V lost 1 base to trimming and J lost 4 bases; unmatched junction nucleotides: 4. The CDR3 totals 16 residues. The CDR3 nucleotides read TGCGCCAGCAGCTTGCCGGGACAGGCAGGGGCCAACGTCCTGACTTTC. It yields the protein CASSLPGQAGANVLTF.

The chain links TRBV6-5 to TRBJ2-7, with D perhaps matching TRBD1 (6 bases). Per the germline V gene, CDR1 is MNHEY and CDR2 is SVGAGI. V lost 2 bases to trimming and J lost 4 bases, with 15 bases between them. The CDR3 totals 15 residues. The CDR3 is CASSYQAGAPYEQYF. The CDR3 region has the DNA TGTGCCAGCAGTTACCAGGCAGGGGCCCCATACGAGCAGTACTTC.

J is TRBJ2-7 and V is TRBV3-1 (or the pseudogene TRBV3-2); 9 nucleotides line up with TRBD2. Trimming at V came to 4 bases and at J to 5 bases, leaving 12 bases not matched to a gene. Per germline, CDR1 LGHDT and CDR2 YNNKEL (reference sequence). CDR3 size: 16 residues. This CDR3 is CASSRCLSGGPNEQYF. CDR3 bases: TGTGCCAGCAGCCGGTGTTTGAGCGGGGGGCCAAACGAGCAGTACTTC.